Below, 9 T cell receptor beta chains from the same sample are listed, as sequenced in a study of response to subunit inactivated influenza vaccine. TCRdb fed the RT-PCR reads into MiXCR, producing one record per CDR3 protein. This sample has 450,000 to 500,000 distinct CDR3 sequences, with over 9.5% found just once. This material consisted of PBMCs from blood, taken about 40 days after vaccination. These TCRs come from a man aged 50 or older who received an inactivated influenza vaccine.

Only a few counts were recorded for this clonotype. DNA for the CDR3: TGTGCCAGCAGCCGGAGACAGGGGGCGGCGGGGACCGGGGAGCTGTTTTTT. This codes for CASSRRQGAAGTGELFF. The chain uses TRBV5-5 and TRBJ2-2, with TRBD1 matching 10 bases. V shed 4 bases and J 5 bases; nucleotides not matched to a gene: 11. Germline V gene data show CDR1 as SGHKS and CDR2 as YYEKEE (reference sequence). The CDR3 spans 17 residues.

Note on this clonotype: Given a much more abundant clone one base away, this may be a read error. The V and J genes are TRBV18 and TRBJ2-1; 10 bases fit TRBD2. V shed 5 bases, J shed 7 bases, and the junction held 11 bases outside the gene matches. Looked up from germline, CDR1 is KGHSH and CDR2 is LQKENI. The CDR3 has 16 residues. CDR3 amino acids: CASSSPIAGGSNEQFF. The CDR3 region has the DNA TGTGCCAGCTCATCTCCGATAGCGGGGGGTTCTAATGAGCAGTTCTTC.

This clonotype was seen many times. The chain has TRBV19 and TRBJ2-7, with 9 bases lining up with TRBD1. Germline CDR1 LNHDA, CDR2 SQIVND (reference sequence). The CDR3 runs 14 residues. With 9 bases clipped from V and 1 base from J, the junction kept 7 bases outside the gene matches. The CDR3 here is CASSIGTGSYEQYF. The CDR3 DNA sequence: TGTGCCAGCAGCATCGGGACAGGGTCCTACGAGCAGTACTTC.

This clonotype was counted many times. The J gene is TRBJ2-7, the V gene TRBV6-2 or TRBV6-3; 7 positions agree with TRBD1. J was trimmed by 7 bases and V by 0 bases; bases with no gene match: 9. In germline, CDR1 is MNHEY, CDR2 SVGEGT. CDR3 size: 15 residues. The CDR3: CASSYSETGSSEQYF. The DNA of the CDR3 is TGTGCCAGCAGTTACTCCGAGACAGGGTCATCGGAGCAGTACTTC.

This clonotype was seen a handful of times. This chain connects TRBV4-2 to TRBJ2-5, with D unresolved. The CDR3 extends over 14 amino acids. The germline V gene encodes CDR1 LGHNA and CDR2 YNFKEQ. The germline V and J ends were trimmed by 0 bases and 7 bases, with 12 bases remaining between them. CDR3 in DNA: TGTGCCAGCAGCCAAGATACTTTCGTCGGGACCCAGTACTTC. Its translation: CASSQDTFVGTQYF.

There are many counts of this clonotype. The V gene is TRBV29-1, the J gene TRBJ2-3; 10 bases match TRBD2. Per the germline V gene, CDR1 is SQVTM and CDR2 is ANQGSEA. V was pared by 5 bases and J by 2 bases, with 4 bases of the junction left unmatched. The CDR3 extends over 14 amino acids. The CDR3 protein is CSVLLAGATDTQYF. DNA of the CDR3: TGCAGCGTTTTGCTAGCGGGAGCCACAGATACGCAGTATTTT.

This clonotype was detected a few times. This rearrangement joins TRBV2 to TRBJ2-1; the match to TRBD2 covers 9 bases. The CDR3 totals 18 residues. From germline, CDR1 is SNHLY and CDR2 FYNNEI. V was clipped by 7 bases and J by 0 bases; unmatched bases: 13. CDR3 amino acids: CASKPIAGDRVSYNEQFF. Written as DNA, the CDR3 is TGTGCCAGCAAACCCATAGCGGGAGACCGAGTCTCCTACAATGAGCAGTTCTTC. Together with reference TRBV2 and TRBJ2-1, the CDR3 gives the full variable domain: EPEVTQTPSHQVTQMGQEVILRCVPISNHLYFYWYRQILGQKVEFLVSFYNNEISEKSEIFDDQFSVERPDGSNFTLKIRSTKLEDSAMYFCASKPIAGDRVSYNEQFFGPGTRLTVL.

This clonotype was counted only a few times. V is TRBV7-2 and J is TRBJ2-1, with D perhaps being TRBD1 or TRBD2 (5 bases each). The V end lost 3 bases, the J end lost 10 bases, and 13 bases lay between the germline ends. CDR1 and CDR2 (germline): SGHTA, FQGNSA. The CDR3 contains 13 residues. The CDR3 here is CASSLWRGEEQFF. The CDR3 DNA follows: TGTGCCAGCAGCTTGTGGAGAGGGGAGGAGCAGTTCTTC.

This clonotype was detected many times. The chain carries TRBV5-1 and TRBJ2-1, with 10 bases lining up with TRBD1. Germline CDR1 is SGHRS and CDR2 is YFSETQ. The CDR3 sequence is 15 residues long. Losses at the gene ends were 4 bases for V and 7 bases for J; bases not matched to a gene: 8. CDR3 amino acids: CASSPGQGTGNEQFF. CDR3 nucleotides: TGCGCCAGCAGCCCGGGACAGGGGACAGGGAATGAGCAGTTCTTC.